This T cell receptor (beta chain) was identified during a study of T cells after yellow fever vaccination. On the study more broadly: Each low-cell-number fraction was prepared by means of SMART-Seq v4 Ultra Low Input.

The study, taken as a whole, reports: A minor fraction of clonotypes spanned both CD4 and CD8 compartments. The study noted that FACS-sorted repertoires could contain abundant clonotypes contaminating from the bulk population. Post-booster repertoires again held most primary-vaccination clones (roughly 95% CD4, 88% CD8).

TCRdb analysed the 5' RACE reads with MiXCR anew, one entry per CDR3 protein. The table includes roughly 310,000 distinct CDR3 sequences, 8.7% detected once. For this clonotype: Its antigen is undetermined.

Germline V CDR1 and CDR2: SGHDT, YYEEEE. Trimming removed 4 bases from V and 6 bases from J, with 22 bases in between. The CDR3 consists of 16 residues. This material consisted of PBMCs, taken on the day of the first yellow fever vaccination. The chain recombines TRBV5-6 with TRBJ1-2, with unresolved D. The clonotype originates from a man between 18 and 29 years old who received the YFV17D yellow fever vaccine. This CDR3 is CASSRGGLPFSDGYTF. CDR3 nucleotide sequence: TGTGCCAGCAGCCGCGGAGGACTGCCCTTTTCCGATGGCTACACCTTC.